These 15 T cell receptor beta chains came from one sample sequenced in a study of blood T cells in healthy people across ages. Using a J-beta primer mix together with a sample-barcoded 5' primer, a second PCR was run for roughly 7 to 11 cycles. One entry per CDR3 protein results from TCRdb running MiXCR on the 5' RACE reads. In the table there are 1.5 million to 2 million distinct CDR3 sequences, 30% to 35% of which are singletons. Sequenced material: blood. These receptors were obtained from a woman aged 25 to 39 in good health.

In its sample, this clonotype was seen a few times. The CDR3 DNA sequence: TGTGCCAGCAAGGATTCGACTAGCGGGAGGGTCACAGATACGCAGTATTTT. This translates into CASKDSTSGRVTDTQYF. This chain joins TRBV2 and TRBJ2-3; TRBD2 agrees at 14 bases. V lost 7 bases and J lost 2; bases outside the gene matches: 8. The CDR3 has 17 residues. Germline V gives CDR1 SNHLY, CDR2 FYNNEI.

V usage is TRBV6-1 and J usage is TRBJ1-2; possibly TRBD1 for D (6 bases). CDR1 is MNHNS and CDR2 is SASEGT in the germline V gene. The CDR3 loop spans 13 amino acids. The V gene lost 6 bases and the J gene lost 8 bases, with 16 bases spanning the gap. The CDR3 sequence: CASRRQAEGGYTF. The CDR3 region has the DNA TGTGCCAGCAGAAGACAGGCCGAGGGCGGCTACACCTTC.

This clonotype has only a few counts. J is TRBJ1-2 and V is TRBV27, with D maybe TRBD1 (6 bases). Germline V lookup: CDR1 MNHEY, CDR2 SMNVEV (reference sequence). CDR3 length: 12 residues. Between the trimmed V and J ends, which lost 5 bases and 7 bases, there was a span of 11 bases. The CDR3 nucleotides read TGTGCCAGCAGTCGAGAGGGGGGTGGCTACACCTTC. This gives the protein CASSREGGGYTF.

The table lists this clonotype with a few counts. The chain uses TRBV29-1 and TRBJ2-1; D perhaps matches TRBD2 (5 bases). The V gene lost 5 bases and the J gene lost 8 bases, with 10 bases spanning the gap. Germline loops: CDR1 SQVTM, CDR2 ANQGSEA. The CDR3 has 11 residues. The CDR3 DNA reads as TGCAGCGTTTCAGAGGGCTATGAGCAGTTCTTC. Amino acids: CSVSEGYEQFF.

This chain links TRBV12-3 or TRBV12-4 with TRBJ1-1; D remains ambiguous. The V and J ends lost 6 bases and 12 bases respectively, with 14 bases between them. This CDR3 region has 11 residues. Written as DNA, the CDR3 is TGTGCCAGCAGCGAAGGGTCGGTACCTTTCTTT. Residues: CASSEGSVPFF.

V and J are TRBV13 and TRBJ2-1, with 8 bases lining up with TRBD2. Germline assignment: CDR1 PRHDT and CDR2 FYEKMQ (reference sequence). V gave up 1 base and J gave up 7 bases; unmatched junction bases: 6. The CDR3 runs 15 residues. The CDR3 DNA reads TGTGCCAGCAGCTTAGCGGGGGGGATTTTGAATGAGCAGTTCTTC. Translation: CASSLAGGILNEQFF.

This chain joins TRBV2 and TRBJ2-3; D is undetermined. CDR1 and CDR2 (germline): SNHLY, FYNNEI. V was trimmed by 3 bases and J by 14 bases, leaving 15 bases between them. The CDR3 is 12 residues long. The CDR3 region is CASSESHRPRYF. CDR3 DNA sequence: TGTGCCAGCAGTGAGTCCCACCGCCCTAGGTATTTT.

This clonotype has at least ten counts. The V call is TRBV24-1, the J call TRBJ2-1, with 13 bases identical to TRBD2. The CDR3 is 16 amino acids. CDR1 is KGHDR and CDR2 is SFDVKD in the germline V gene. Trimming removed 5 bases from V and 5 bases from J; junction bases left unmatched: 5. The CDR3 here is CATSAQGLAGNNEQFF. The CDR3 bases are TGTGCCACCAGTGCCCAGGGACTAGCGGGGAACAATGAGCAGTTCTTC.

A word on this clonotype: Mismatch with germline at one junction end may stem from a read error. This chain connects TRBV20-1 to TRBJ2-1; tentatively, D is TRBD1 (6 bases). Germline V CDR1 and CDR2: DFQATT, SNEGSKA (reference sequence). The CDR3 covers 14 residues. This CDR3 is CSVRDSDRYNEQFF. CDR3 in DNA: TGCAGTGTTAGAGATTCGGACAGATACAATGAGCAGTTCTTC.

The chain has TRBV2 and TRBJ1-5, with D perhaps TRBD1 (6 bases). Trimming shortened V by 6 bases and J by 4 bases, and 16 bases separated the two germline ends. Germline CDR1 reads SNHLY; CDR2 reads FYNNEI. There are 15 residues in the CDR3. This CDR3 reads CASSAGTLPNQPQHF. CDR3 sequence (DNA): TGTGCCAGCAGCGCCGGGACACTCCCGAATCAGCCCCAGCATTTT.

This clonotype appeared a few times. The chain employs TRBV20-1 and TRBJ2-1; D possibly uses TRBD1 or TRBD2 (5 bases each). The CDR3 runs 16 residues. Germline CDR1 DFQATT, CDR2 SNEGSKA (reference sequence). V lost 1 base and J lost 0, with 13 bases in between. As DNA, the CDR3 is TGCAGTGCTAGAGGGGGGAACGCTTTCTCCTACAATGAGCAGTTCTTC. Amino acid sequence: CSARGGNAFSYNEQFF.

This clonotype was observed a few times. The chain combines TRBV5-1 with TRBJ2-5, with D possibly TRBD1 on 6 matching bases. Per germline, CDR1 SGHRS and CDR2 YFSETQ. V lost 0 bases and J lost 1, with 13 bases in between. The CDR3 loop spans 16 amino acids. The CDR3 sequence is CASSLVDTGPQETQYF. CDR3 DNA: TGCGCCAGCAGCTTGGTGGATACAGGGCCCCAAGAGACCCAGTACTTC.

In its sample, this clonotype was seen a few times. The gene calls are TRBV11-1 and TRBJ2-5, with 7 bases lining up with TRBD2. CDR1 and CDR2 (germline): SGHAT, FQDESV (reference sequence). J gave up 6 bases and V 5 bases, and 21 bases lay outside the gene matches. The CDR3 has 18 residues. The CDR3 nucleotides read TGTGCCAGCAGCCCAAGACGGTCGGCGGGGGAAATTATGAAGACCCAGTACTTC. It specifies CASSPRRSAGEIMKTQYF.

This clonotype was counted between two and nine times. The chain links TRBV27 to TRBJ2-5, with D perhaps matching TRBD1 or TRBD2 (5 bases each). CDR3 length equals 15 residues. Germline values: CDR1 MNHEY, CDR2 SMNVEV (reference sequence). The ends were cut back, 2 bases at V and 3 bases at J, with 13 bases in the middle. The CDR3 spells CASSLKGLGEETQYF. The CDR3 nucleotides read TGTGCCAGCAGTTTAAAGGGCCTGGGGGAAGAGACCCAGTACTTC.

V usage is TRBV4-1 and J usage is TRBJ2-5; the match to TRBD2 covers 13 bases. Per germline, CDR1 MGHRA and CDR2 YSYEKL. V gave up 2 bases and J gave up 5 bases; unmatched junction bases: 11. This CDR3 is 18 amino acids long. The CDR3 loop reads CASSQPFGLAGVGETQYF. The CDR3 DNA sequence: TGCGCCAGCAGCCAACCCTTTGGACTAGCGGGGGTCGGTGAGACCCAGTACTTC.